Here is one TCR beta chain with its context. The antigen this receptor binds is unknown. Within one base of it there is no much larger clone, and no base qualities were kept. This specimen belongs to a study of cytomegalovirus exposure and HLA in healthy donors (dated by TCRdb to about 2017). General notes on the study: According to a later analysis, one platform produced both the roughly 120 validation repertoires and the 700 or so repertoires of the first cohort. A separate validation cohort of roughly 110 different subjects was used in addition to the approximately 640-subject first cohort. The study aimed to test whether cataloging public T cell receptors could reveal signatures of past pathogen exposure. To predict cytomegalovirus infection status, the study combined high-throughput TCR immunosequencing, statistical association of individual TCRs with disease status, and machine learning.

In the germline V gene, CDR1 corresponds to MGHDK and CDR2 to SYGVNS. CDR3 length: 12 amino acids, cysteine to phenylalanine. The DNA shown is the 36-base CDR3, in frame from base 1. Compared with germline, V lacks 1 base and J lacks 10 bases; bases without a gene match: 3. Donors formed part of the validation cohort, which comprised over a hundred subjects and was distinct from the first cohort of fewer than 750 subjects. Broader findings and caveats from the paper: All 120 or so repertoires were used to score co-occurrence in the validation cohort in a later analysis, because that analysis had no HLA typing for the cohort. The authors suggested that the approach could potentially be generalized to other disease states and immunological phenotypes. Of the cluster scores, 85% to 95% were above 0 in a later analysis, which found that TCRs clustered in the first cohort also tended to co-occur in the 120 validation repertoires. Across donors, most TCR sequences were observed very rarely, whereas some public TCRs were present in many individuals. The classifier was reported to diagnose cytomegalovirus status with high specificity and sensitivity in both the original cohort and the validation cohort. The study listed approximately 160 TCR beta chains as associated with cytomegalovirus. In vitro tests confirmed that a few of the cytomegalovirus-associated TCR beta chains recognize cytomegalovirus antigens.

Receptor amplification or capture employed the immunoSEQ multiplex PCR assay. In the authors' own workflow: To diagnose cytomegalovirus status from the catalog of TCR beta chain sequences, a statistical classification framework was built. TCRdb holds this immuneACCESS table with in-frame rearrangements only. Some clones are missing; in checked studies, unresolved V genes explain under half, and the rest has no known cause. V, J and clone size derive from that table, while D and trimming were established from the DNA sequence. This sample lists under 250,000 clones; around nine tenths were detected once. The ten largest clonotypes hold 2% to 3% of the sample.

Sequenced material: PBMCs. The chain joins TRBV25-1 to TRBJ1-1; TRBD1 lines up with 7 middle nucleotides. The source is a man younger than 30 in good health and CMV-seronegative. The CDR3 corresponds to CASSEWNRGAFF. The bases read TGTGCCAGCAGTGAATGGAACAGGGGAGCTTTCTTT.